The TCR beta chain described here comes from a study of blood T cell repertoires in COVID-19. Study details: The samples span acute and convalescent COVID-19 from the United States, Italy and Spain.

Sequencing was performed with immunoSEQ multiplex PCR; in TCRdb, only in-frame clones are kept and a portion is missing. This table has roughly 100,000 clones, 85% appearing once. This clone was detected a few times. This TCR was sampled from a middle-aged man with acute or convalescent COVID-19. Specimen: peripheral blood.

CDR3 region: CASSRTGNTGELFF. The CDR3 DNA reads TGTGCCAGCAGTAGGACAGGGAACACCGGGGAGCTGTTTTTT. The chain is built from TRBV7-3 and TRBJ2-2; 7 bases fit TRBD1. This CDR3 contains 14 residues. Germline CDR1 is SGHTA and CDR2 is FQGTGA. V gave up 6 bases and J gave up 1 base; unmatched junction bases: 2. Based on the CDR3 plus reference TRBV7-3 and TRBJ2-2, the full variable domain is GAGVSQTPSNKVTEKGKYVELRCDPISGHTALYWYRQSLGQGPEFLIYFQGTGAADDSGLPNDRFFAVRPEGSVSTLKIQRTERGDSAVYLCASSRTGNTGELFFGEGSRLTVL.